Each of the 10 T cell receptor beta chains below was sequenced from the same sample in a study of blood T cell repertoires in COVID-19. The protocol was immunoSEQ multiplex PCR, while the TCRdb copy is restricted to in-frame clones and leaves out a portion. The sample yields roughly 330,000 clones, around 87% seen once. Sequenced sample: PBMCs or T cells enriched from blood (not recorded which). These receptors all come from a woman aged 25 to 39 who had recovered from COVID-19.

The chain is built from TRBV30 and TRBJ1-5; 9 nucleotides agree with TRBD1. CDR3 size: 14 residues. The germline CDR1 and CDR2 sequences are GTSNPN and SVGIG (reference sequence). V lost 5 bases to trimming and J lost 0 bases; unmatched junction nucleotides: 2. CDR3: CAWGQGISNQPQHF. The CDR3 DNA sequence: TGTGCCTGGGGACAGGGGATTAGCAATCAGCCCCAGCATTTT.

This chain connects TRBV29-1 to TRBJ2-3, with 8 bases that match TRBD2. The junction had 8 bases not matched to a gene; V was cut back by 8 bases and J by 4 bases. CDR3 length: 13 residues. Germline CDR1 SQVTM, CDR2 ANQGSEA. Here the CDR3 DNA reads TGCAGCTCACTCTCCGGGGGGGCAGATACGCAGTATTTT. This sequence encodes CSSLSGGADTQYF.

This chain uses TRBV12-3 or TRBV12-4 with TRBJ2-3, with 9 bases lining up with TRBD1. CDR3 length equals 12 residues. V lost 8 bases and J lost 10; bases outside the gene matches: 7. The CDR3 loop is CASRDRDSPQYF. DNA for the CDR3: TGTGCCAGCCGGGACAGGGATAGCCCGCAGTATTTT.

This clone occurred a few times. The chain recombines TRBV30 with TRBJ1-6, with 8 bases matching TRBD1. The CDR3 length is 14 residues. J lost 11 bases, V lost 1 base, and 7 bases had no gene match. Germline CDR1 GTSNPN, CDR2 SVGIG (reference sequence). The DNA of the CDR3 is TGTGCCTGGAGTGCGACAGGGGAAGGGGCACCCCTCCACTTT. Its protein is CAWSATGEGAPLHF.

The J gene is TRBJ1-6, the V gene TRBV5-1, with D possibly being TRBD1 (5 bases). Germline CDR1 SGHRS, CDR2 YFSETQ. Trimming stripped 5 bases from V and 10 bases from J, with 16 bases between. This CDR3 contains 14 residues. The chain's CDR3 is CASREGEWYSPLHF. The DNA for the CDR3 is TGCGCCAGCAGAGAAGGGGAATGGTACTCACCCCTCCACTTT.

The V gene is TRBV5-1, the J gene TRBJ2-2; TRBD2 agrees at 7 bases. The trim removed 4 bases at V and 2 bases at J, leaving 8 bases unmatched. Germline V CDR1 and CDR2: SGHRS, YFSETQ. The CDR3 extends over 16 amino acids. Here the CDR3 DNA reads TGCGCCAGCAGCCCCCGCGGGGGTGCAAACACCGGGGAGCTGTTTTTT. Its translation is CASSPRGGANTGELFF. The variable domain in full, with the rest retrieved from reference TRBV5-1 and TRBJ2-2, is KAGVTQTPRYLIKTRGQQVTLSCSPISGHRSVSWYQQTPGQGLQFLFEYFSETQRNKGNFPGRFSGRQFSNSRSEMNVSTLELGDSALYLCASSPRGGANTGELFFGEGSRLTVL.

This chain uses TRBV5-1 with TRBJ1-1, with 7 bases fitting TRBD1. The CDR3 is made up of 15 amino acids. V shed 0 bases and J 2 bases; nucleotides not matched to a gene: 4. In germline, CDR1 is SGHRS, CDR2 YFSETQ. CDR3 coding DNA: TGCGCCAGCAGCTTGGGAACAGGGGAAAACACTGAAGCTTTCTTT. Residues: CASSLGTGENTEAFF. The full variable domain, completed using reference TRBV5-1 and TRBJ1-1, is KAGVTQTPRYLIKTRGQQVTLSCSPISGHRSVSWYQQTPGQGLQFLFEYFSETQRNKGNFPGRFSGRQFSNSRSEMNVSTLELGDSALYLCASSLGTGENTEAFFGQGTRLTVV.

The chain carries TRBV27 and TRBJ1-6; TRBD1 matches at 9 bases. The CDR3 is 15 residues long. Trimming removed 6 bases from V and 11 bases from J; junction bases left unmatched: 11. The germline V gene has CDR1 MNHEY and CDR2 SMNVEV (reference sequence). CDR3 amino acids: CASSTRDREEAPLHF. DNA of the CDR3: TGTGCCAGCAGCACCCGGGACAGGGAGGAGGCACCCCTCCACTTT.

The V call is TRBV10-2, the J call TRBJ1-4; 7 bases are a match to TRBD1. This CDR3 comprises 16 residues. V lost 4 bases to trimming and J lost 0 bases; unmatched junction nucleotides: 5. CDR1 WSHSY and CDR2 SAAADI come from the germline V gene. The CDR3 region has the DNA TGCGCCAGCAGTGGGGGGACAGTCGCAACTAATGAAAAACTGTTTTTT. Its translation: CASSGGTVATNEKLFF.

The chain carries TRBV5-1 and TRBJ1-1; perhaps TRBD1 as D (5 bases). Deletions cut 4 bases from V and 7 bases from J, with 17 bases between. The germline gives CDR1 SGHRS, CDR2 YFSETQ. The CDR3 has 14 residues. The CDR3 DNA sequence: TGCGCCAGCAGCCGGAGGGGTCAGCCACTTGAAGCTTTCTTT. Its protein is CASSRRGQPLEAFF.